These T cell receptor beta chains were read from a single sample in a study of T cell responses to AZD1222 COVID-19 vaccine. The repertoire was sequenced with immunoSEQ multiplex PCR; TCRdb's copy has only in-frame clones and lacks some. Of about 120,000 clones listed, about 92% are singletons. The sequenced sample was peripheral blood, obtained on day 0 of AZD1222 vaccination. All receptors come from an adult in good health. The CDR3 runs from the conserved cysteine through the conserved F or W. A D gene is named only where the DNA matches it firmly. Size tells how often a clone was seen (once, few, many) or the class of an expanded clone, and some rows leave it out.

>TRBV28|TRBD1|NA|TRBJ2-1
CASSLRTETGEFF
TGTGCCAGCAGTTTGAGGACCGAGACAGGGGAGTTCTTC
>TRBV19|TRBD1|NA|TRBJ2-7
CASSITGQGAVQYF
TGTGCCAGTAGTATTACAGGACAGGGGGCTGTGCAGTACTTC
>TRBV24-1|NA|NA|TRBJ1-2
CATSDPGSGYTF
TGTGCCACCAGTGACCCGGGGAGTGGCTACACCTTC
>TRBV10-1|NA|NA|TRBJ2-6
CASSSGTPFGANVLTF
TGCGCCAGCAGCAGTGGGACCCCCTTTGGGGCCAACGTCCTGACTTTC
>TRBV29-1|NA|NA|TRBJ2-1
CSAKWANEQFF
TGCAGCGCTAAGTGGGCTAATGAGCAGTTCTTC
>TRBV10-3|NA|NA|TRBJ2-2
CAISEDPLVAGPTNTGELFF
TGTGCCATCAGTGAAGACCCACTGGTCGCGGGACCAACTAACACCGGGGAGCTGTTTTTT
>TRBV27|NA|NA|TRBJ1-6
CASPGTRKEISNSPLHF
TGTGCCAGCCCCGGGACAAGGAAGGAAATCTCGAATTCACCCCTCCACTTT
>TRBV2|NA|NA|TRBJ2-1
CASSSATWNEQFF
TGTGCCAGCAGTTCGGCAACGTGGAATGAGCAGTTCTTC
>TRBV28|NA|NA|TRBJ2-4
CASRTPKTAHIQYF
TGTGCCAGCCGAACCCCAAAGACAGCCCACATTCAGTACTTC
>TRBV5-1|TRBD1|NA|TRBJ2-1
CASSLGQGYNEQFF
TGCGCCAGCAGCTTAGGACAGGGCTACAATGAGCAGTTCTTC
>TRBV29-1|TRBD1|NA|TRBJ1-3
CSVQGTGGNAGNTIYF
TGCAGCGTTCAAGGGACAGGGGGCAACGCTGGAAACACCATATATTTT
>TRBV19|NA|NA|TRBJ1-2
CASRPEGGKGYGYTF
TGTGCCAGTAGACCCGAGGGCGGGAAGGGCTATGGCTACACCTTC
>TRBV14|TRBD1|NA|TRBJ2-5
CATGQGRKTQYF
TGTGCCACCGGACAGGGGAGGAAGACCCAGTACTTC
>TRBV5-1|TRBD1|NA|TRBJ2-2
CASRKQGYDTGELFF
TGCGCCAGCCGTAAACAGGGGTACGACACCGGGGAGCTGTTTTTT
>TRBV7-9|NA|NA|TRBJ2-2
CAILQGGTNTGELFF
TGTGCCATACTGCAAGGGGGGACGAACACCGGGGAGCTGTTTTTT
>TRBV9|TRBD1|NA|TRBJ2-5
CASSHRDRRETQYF
TGTGCCAGCAGCCACCGGGACAGGAGGGAGACCCAGTACTTC
>TRBV2|TRBD1|NA|TRBJ1-4
CASSEAQGDREKLFF
TGTGCCAGCAGTGAAGCTCAGGGGGATAGGGAAAAACTGTTTTTT
>TRBV19|TRBD1|NA|TRBJ1-5
CASSRQGDQPQHF
TGTGCCAGTAGTAGACAGGGGGATCAGCCCCAGCATTTT
>TRBV28|NA|once|TRBJ2-3
CASSLWTDTQYF
TGTGCCAGCAGTTTATGGACAGATACGCAGTATTTT
>TRBV28|TRBD1|NA|TRBJ2-7
CASSVLGTGSSYEQYF
TGTGCCAGCAGTGTCTTGGGGACAGGGTCCTCCTACGAGCAGTACTTC
>TRBV10-2|TRBD2|NA|TRBJ2-1
CARSGGGARARLFLFF
TGCGCCCGCAGCGGCGGGGGGGCGCGAGCTCGGCTTTTTCTGTTCTTC
>TRBV28|NA|NA|TRBJ1-3
CASSRPGNQLSGNTIYF
TGTGCCAGCAGCCGACCGGGCAACCAGCTCTCTGGAAACACCATATATTTT
>TRBV2|NA|NA|TRBJ2-1
CASSDPQYPLWREQFF
TGTGCCAGCAGTGATCCCCAATATCCCCTCTGGAGGGAGCAGTTCTTC
>TRBV6-5|NA|NA|TRBJ1-5
CASTPTLGQPQHF
TGTGCTTCTACCCCGACCCTAGGGCAGCCCCAGCATTTT
>TRBV5-1|NA|NA|TRBJ2-2
CASSFDSWSNTGELFF
TGCGCCAGCAGCTTCGACAGCTGGTCTAACACCGGGGAGCTGTTTTTT
>TRBV5-4|TRBD1|NA|TRBJ2-1
CASSWDRGRNEQFF
TGTGCCAGCAGCTGGGACAGGGGGAGGAATGAGCAGTTCTTC
>TRBV6-6|NA|NA|TRBJ2-2
CASSYSRTGDTGELFF
TGTGCCAGCAGTTACTCGAGGACGGGGGACACCGGGGAGCTGTTTTTT
>TRBV3-1/TRBV3-2|NA|NA|TRBJ2-3
CASSGGTTDTQYF
TGTGCCAGCAGCGGCGGAACCACAGATACGCAGTATTTT
>TRBV15|NA|NA|TRBJ2-1
CATSRAGSNAYNEQFF
TGTGCCACCAGCAGAGCGGGATCGAACGCCTACAATGAGCAGTTCTTC
>TRBV11-3|TRBD2|NA|TRBJ2-2
CASSFTGGNTGELFF
TGTGCCAGCAGCTTTACGGGAGGGAACACCGGGGAGCTGTTTTTT
>TRBV6-5|NA|NA|TRBJ1-6
CASSPYGGSPLHF
TGTGCCAGCAGTCCTTATGGGGGTTCACCCCTCCACTTT
>TRBV29-1|NA|NA|TRBJ1-5
CSVGEGNQPQHF
TGCAGCGTAGGGGAGGGCAATCAGCCCCAGCATTTT
>TRBV6-5|NA|NA|TRBJ2-7
CASRFGAEQYF
TGTGCCAGCAGGTTTGGGGCCGAGCAGTACTTC
>TRBV13|NA|NA|TRBJ2-3
CASSLVRGIGTQYF
TGTGCCAGCAGCTTAGTTCGGGGGATTGGTACGCAGTATTTT
>TRBV19|TRBD1|NA|TRBJ1-1
CASSIQGVMNTEAFF
TGTGCCAGTAGTATTCAGGGGGTGATGAACACTGAAGCTTTCTTT
>TRBV28|NA|NA|TRBJ1-1
CASSYGRNTEAFF
TGTGCCAGCAGCTATGGGCGAAACACTGAAGCTTTCTTT
>TRBV28|NA|NA|TRBJ1-3
CASLRPNGVGNTIYF
TGTGCCAGCCTTCGGCCAAACGGGGTTGGAAACACCATATATTTT
>TRBV6-5|NA|NA|TRBJ1-6
CASSYSMKDSPLHF
TGTGCCAGCAGTTACTCGATGAAGGATTCACCCCTCCACTTT